This T cell receptor (beta chain) was observed in a study of blood T cells in healthy people across ages. Those donating, healthy Caucasian individuals from Russia, were aged roughly 6 to 95. The study's findings and limits: The donors' CMV status was not determined, possibly confounding changes in expanded clonotypes. Naive CD4+ cell counts and diversity both ran higher in long-lived than in aged donors.

Germline V gives CDR1 MNHEY, CDR2 SVGAGI. The CDR3 is 15 residues long. J lost 4 bases, V lost 5 bases, and 6 bases had no gene match. About this clonotype: Its matching antigen is unknown.

Combining a sample-barcoded 5' primer with a J-beta primer mix, a second PCR ran for about 6 to 11 cycles. Each CDR3 protein gets one entry after TCRdb re-called the 5' RACE reads with MiXCR. The table has some 1,500,000 distinct CDR3 sequences, approximately 43% seen once; the top ten hold more than 4%. The TCR was taken from a woman in her late teens or twenties in good health. The rearrangement uses TRBV6-5 and TRBJ1-5, with 9 bases lining up with TRBD1. Source material: blood. The CDR3 DNA follows: TGTGCCAGCAGTAGAGACAGGGGGAAGAATCAGCCCCAGCATTTT. It translates to CASSRDRGKNQPQHF.